This entry lists 30 T cell receptor beta chains sequenced from one sample in a study of OX40 agonist ivuxolimab in advanced cancers. Sequencing used immunoSEQ multiplex PCR; TCRdb keeps in-frame clones, though not all of them. The table includes 65,000 to 90,000 clones, more than 85% detected once. The specimen was CD4+ or CD8+ T cells sorted from blood, collected in a trial of the OX40 agonist ivuxolimab. The source is an adult with an advanced solid tumor such as melanoma, head and neck, liver or kidney cancer.

This chain uses TRBV5-4 with TRBJ2-7; maybe TRBD2 (5 bases). V lost 2 bases, J lost 3 bases, and 12 bases lay in between. This CDR3 comprises 14 residues. Germline CDR1 is SGHNT and CDR2 is YYREEE (reference sequence). The CDR3 region is CASSFLVGSYEQYF. The CDR3 nucleotides read TGTGCCAGCAGCTTCCTCGTGGGGAGCTACGAGCAGTACTTC.

The chain is built from TRBV15 and TRBJ2-7, with 8 bases aligning to TRBD1. The CDR3 has 14 amino acids. V gave up 3 bases and J gave up 1 base; unmatched junction bases: 2. Germline assignment: CDR1 LNHNV and CDR2 YYDKDF (reference sequence). CDR3 DNA sequence: TGTGCCACCAGCAGCGGGACAGGATCCTACGAGCAGTACTTC. Protein product: CATSSGTGSYEQYF. Full variable domain (missing parts from reference TRBV15 and TRBJ2-7): DAMVIQNPRYQVTQFGKPVTLSCSQTLNHNVMYWYQQKSSQAPKLLFHYYDKDFNNEADTPDNFQSRRPNTSFCFLDIRSPGLGDTAMYLCATSSGTGSYEQYFGPGTRLTVT.

This chain joins TRBV5-1 and TRBJ2-7, with 8 bases matching TRBD2. CDR3 length: 14 amino acids. CDR1 SGHRS and CDR2 YFSETQ come from the germline V gene. The V segment lost 3 bases and the J segment 4 bases; nucleotides outside the gene matches: 6. The CDR3 nucleotides read TGCGCCAGCAGCTCCTTAGCGGGGACTTACGAGCAGTACTTC. This sequence encodes CASSSLAGTYEQYF.

The chain couples TRBV6-1 to TRBJ1-5; D remains ambiguous. CDR3 length equals 14 residues. V lost 6 bases and J 0 bases, leaving 9 bases between the germline ends. Germline values: CDR1 MNHNS, CDR2 SASEGT. The CDR3 nucleotides read TGTGCCAGCAGGGCCATTGGTAGCAATCAGCCCCAGCATTTT. Its protein is CASRAIGSNQPQHF.

The V and J genes are TRBV27 and TRBJ2-7; 9 nucleotides line up with TRBD1. Unmatched junction bases numbered 4, after V lost 2 bases and J lost 2 bases. Germline V gene data show CDR1 as MNHEY and CDR2 as SMNVEV (reference sequence). The CDR3 totals 15 residues. CDR3 residues: CASSLGTGLPYEQYF. CDR3 nucleotides: TGTGCCAGCAGTTTAGGGACAGGGTTGCCCTACGAGCAGTACTTC.

The chain links TRBV4-1 to TRBJ2-7; no clear D. The germline V gene has CDR1 MGHRA and CDR2 YSYEKL. Trimming pared 3 bases from V and 0 bases from J, leaving 6 bases between. The CDR3 runs 13 residues. This chain's CDR3 is CASSHLTSYEQYF. Written as DNA, the CDR3 is TGCGCCAGCAGCCACCTGACCTCCTACGAGCAGTACTTC.

The chain joins TRBV19 to TRBJ2-7; D is possibly TRBD1 or TRBD2 (5 bases each). V was shortened by 5 bases and J by 3 bases, with 14 bases between the two germline ends. CDR1 is LNHDA, CDR2 SQIVND, per germline (reference sequence). This CDR3 is built from 14 residues. As DNA, the CDR3 is TGTGCCAGTAGTGTTACTCGGGACGGCTACGAGCAGTACTTC. This translates into CASSVTRDGYEQYF.

The chain is built from TRBV27 and TRBJ1-3; TRBD1 aligns across 7 bases. There are 17 residues in the CDR3. CDR1 MNHEY and CDR2 SMNVEV come from the germline V gene (reference sequence). The junction had 11 bases not matched to a gene; V was cut back by 3 bases and J by 3 bases. The CDR3 is CASSFIGRQGIGNTIYF. DNA for the CDR3: TGTGCCAGCAGTTTTATCGGGCGACAGGGCATTGGAAACACCATATATTTT.

In the case of this clone: Other DNA sequences in this sample translate to the same CDR3. The chain recombines TRBV19 with TRBJ1-6, with 9 bases that match TRBD1. This CDR3 comprises 15 residues. Germline lookup yields CDR1 LNHDA and CDR2 SQIVND (reference sequence). V was pared by 3 bases and J by 7 bases, with 4 bases of the junction left unmatched. The CDR3 loop reads CASSIGTGLNSPLHF. The CDR3, as DNA: TGTGCCAGTAGTATCGGGACAGGGCTAAATTCACCCCTCCACTTT.

The chain couples TRBV6-1 to TRBJ1-5, with D possibly matching TRBD1 (5 bases). Trimming cost V 3 bases and J 2 bases, with 17 bases left between them. The CDR3 extends over 17 amino acids. Germline assignment: CDR1 MNHNS and CDR2 SASEGT. The DNA of the CDR3 is TGTGCCAGCAGTGACCCCTCCGACGGGGGTGGCAATCAGCCCCAGCATTTT. It is translated as CASSDPSDGGGNQPQHF.

The chain has TRBV7-9 and TRBJ1-1; D may be TRBD1 (5 bases). Germline loops: CDR1 SEHNR, CDR2 FQNEAQ (reference sequence). This CDR3 region has 14 residues. V was pared by 3 bases and J by 3 bases, with 11 bases between. CDR3 in amino acids: CASSFSEGHTEAFF. The CDR3 nucleotides are TGTGCCAGCAGCTTCTCTGAGGGGCACACTGAAGCTTTCTTT.

The chain couples TRBV27 to TRBJ1-1; D perhaps matches TRBD1 (5 bases). Trimming removed 0 bases at V and 6 bases at J, with 8 bases between. Germline lookup yields CDR1 MNHEY and CDR2 SMNVEV (reference sequence). The CDR3 spans 13 residues. The CDR3 protein is CASSLSGDSEAFF. The CDR3 DNA reads as TGTGCCAGCAGTTTATCGGGGGACTCTGAAGCTTTCTTT.

This chain connects TRBV7-9 to TRBJ2-7; 9 bases align to TRBD1. In germline, CDR1 is SEHNR, CDR2 FQNEAQ (reference sequence). J gave up 3 bases and V 5 bases, and 5 bases lay outside the gene matches. This CDR3 region has 14 residues. The CDR3 region has the DNA TGTGCCAGCAGCCGTCCGGGACAGGGCTACGAGCAGTACTTC. This codes for CASSRPGQGYEQYF.

The chain combines TRBV19 with TRBJ2-1; no definite D call. Germline lookup yields CDR1 LNHDA and CDR2 SQIVND (reference sequence). Trimming shortened V by 3 bases and J by 4 bases, and 4 bases separated the two germline ends. CDR3 length: 12 amino acids. CDR3 DNA: TGTGCCAGTAGTATCGAGTACAATGAGCAGTTCTTC. Translating gives CASSIEYNEQFF.

This chain connects TRBV5-4 to TRBJ1-2; D remains ambiguous. CDR3 length: 17 amino acids. Germline lookup yields CDR1 SGHNT and CDR2 YYREEE (reference sequence). V dropped 0 bases and J dropped 4 bases, with 19 bases sitting between them. The CDR3 loop is CASSLEWAGSDFYGYTF. Written as DNA, the CDR3 is TGTGCCAGCAGCTTGGAGTGGGCTGGATCCGATTTCTATGGCTACACCTTC.

V usage is TRBV27 and J usage is TRBJ2-1, with 16 nucleotides matching TRBD2. Germline assignment: CDR1 MNHEY and CDR2 SMNVEV (reference sequence). This CDR3 is built from 17 residues. V trimming: 5 bases; J trimming: 2 bases; junction bases outside the gene matches: 3. The CDR3 spells CASSPGLAGGPYNEQFF. CDR3 nucleotide sequence: TGTGCCAGCAGTCCGGGACTAGCGGGGGGGCCCTACAATGAGCAGTTCTTC.

The gene calls are TRBV5-1 and TRBJ2-7, with a weak D call TRBD1 (6 bases). Per germline, CDR1 SGHRS and CDR2 YFSETQ. V dropped 0 bases and J dropped 9 bases, with 16 bases sitting between them. The CDR3 sequence is 14 residues long. This chain's CDR3 is CASSLDRAGRWQYF. CDR3 nucleotides: TGCGCCAGCAGCTTGGACAGGGCTGGAAGGTGGCAGTACTTC.

As regards this clone: The sample contains more than one DNA sequence encoding this CDR3. The chain links TRBV6-6 to TRBJ1-1; D perhaps matches TRBD1 (5 bases). V shed 3 bases and J shed 4 bases, with 9 bases lying between them. The germline gives CDR1 MNHNY, CDR2 SVGAGI (reference sequence). The CDR3 is made up of 13 amino acids. The CDR3, as DNA: TGTGCCAGCAGTTATAGTGGGGGCACTGAAGCTTTCTTT. As protein: CASSYSGGTEAFF.

This chain connects TRBV5-4 to TRBJ1-3, with TRBD1 matching 10 bases. Germline lookup yields CDR1 SGHNT and CDR2 YYREEE (reference sequence). CDR3 length equals 15 residues. Unmatched junction bases numbered 5, after V lost 5 bases and J lost 3 bases. Here the CDR3 DNA reads TGTGCCAGCAGATCCGGGACAGGGGTTGGAAACACCATATATTTT. Translating gives CASRSGTGVGNTIYF.

V gene TRBV7-8 combines with J gene TRBJ1-5; D ambiguous. The germline V gene has CDR1 SGHVS and CDR2 FQNEAQ. CDR3 size: 14 residues. Trimming cost V 2 bases and J 5 bases, with 10 bases left between them. The CDR3, as DNA: TGTGCCAGCAGCTTATTCGGGGAGGATCAGCCCCAGCATTTT. It yields the protein CASSLFGEDQPQHF.

V usage is TRBV27 and J usage is TRBJ1-4; the D is unclear. The ends were cut back, 2 bases at V and 8 bases at J, with 9 bases in the middle. Germline assignment: CDR1 MNHEY and CDR2 SMNVEV (reference sequence). The CDR3 is 13 amino acids. CDR3 sequence: CASSLVVQEKLFF. The CDR3 bases are TGTGCCAGCAGTTTAGTCGTCCAGGAAAAACTGTTTTTT.

The chain couples TRBV9 to TRBJ2-2, with TRBD2 matching 7 bases. The CDR3 has 15 residues. Germline V CDR1 and CDR2: SGDLS, YYNGEE. V gave up 3 bases and J gave up 4 bases; unmatched junction bases: 6. CDR3 amino acids: CASSEDGGITGELFF. The CDR3 coding sequence is TGTGCCAGCAGCGAGGACGGGGGGATCACCGGGGAGCTGTTTTTT. Together with reference TRBV9 and TRBJ2-2, the CDR3 gives the full variable domain: DSGVTQTPKHLITATGQRVTLRCSPRSGDLSVYWYQQSLDQGLQFLIQYYNGEERAKGNILERFSAQQFPDLHSELNLSSLELGDSALYFCASSEDGGITGELFFGEGSRLTVL.

The chain joins TRBV4-1 to TRBJ1-4, with D possibly matching TRBD1 (6 bases). Trimming cost V 1 base and J 7 bases, with 16 bases left between them. Per the germline V gene, CDR1 is MGHRA and CDR2 is YSYEKL. The CDR3 contains 16 residues. The CDR3 DNA is TGCGCCAGCAGCCAAGCCAATACAGGGATGGGTGAAAAACTGTTTTTT. Its translation is CASSQANTGMGEKLFF.

The chain couples TRBV27 to TRBJ1-2; 9 nucleotides match TRBD1. The CDR3 contains 14 residues. The trim removed 5 bases at V and 8 bases at J, leaving 9 bases unmatched. Germline V gene data show CDR1 as MNHEY and CDR2 as SMNVEV (reference sequence). CDR3 sequence: CASSVYTGGGGYTF. The CDR3 DNA reads as TGTGCCAGCAGTGTATATACAGGGGGCGGCGGCTACACCTTC.

The rearrangement uses TRBV4-3 and TRBJ2-1; TRBD2 matches 13 bases. The V gene end was trimmed by 0 bases and the J gene end by 6 bases; junction bases not matched to a gene: 11. The length of the CDR3 is 19 residues. Germline V CDR1 and CDR2: LGHNA, YSLEER. The CDR3 DNA reads as TGCGCCAGCAGCCAAGATCAGATCGAGACTAGCGGGGGGTCCAATGAGCAGTTCTTC. It codes for CASSQDQIETSGGSNEQFF.

V and J are TRBV6-5 and TRBJ2-5; 7 bases fit TRBD2. With 8 bases clipped from V and 4 bases from J, the junction kept 10 bases outside the gene matches. The germline V gene encodes CDR1 MNHEY and CDR2 SVGAGI. The CDR3 length is 14 residues. The DNA of the CDR3 is TGTGCCAGCGGCATTACTAGCGAGGGAGAGACCCAGTACTTC. This sequence encodes CASGITSEGETQYF.

CDR3 DNA: TGTGCCAGTAGAACAGGGTCGAGCTCCTACAATGAGCAGTTCTTC. As protein: CASRTGSSSYNEQFF. The chain carries TRBV19 and TRBJ2-1; a weak D match, TRBD1 (6 bases). The CDR3 loop spans 15 amino acids. V dropped 6 bases and J dropped 0 bases, with 12 bases sitting between them. Germline-derived CDR1 and CDR2 are LNHDA and SQIVND (reference sequence).

A few counts support this clone. This chain links TRBV6-5 with TRBJ1-1; D possibly corresponds to TRBD1 (6 bases). Germline CDR1 is MNHEY and CDR2 is SVGAGI. The CDR3 loop spans 15 amino acids. Deletions cut 3 bases from V and 3 bases from J, with 14 bases between. The CDR3 is CASSYLGQSYTEAFF. The CDR3 DNA reads TGTGCCAGCAGTTATTTAGGACAGTCCTACACTGAAGCTTTCTTT.

The V call is TRBV30, the J call TRBJ1-1, with TRBD1 as a possible D gene (6 bases). CDR1 is GTSNPN and CDR2 is SVGIG in the germline V gene (reference sequence). CDR3 length equals 15 residues. The V and J ends lost 3 bases and 2 bases respectively, with 16 bases between them. CDR3 bases: TGTGCCTGGAGATTGGACAGAAATGAAAACACTGAAGCTTTCTTT. It is translated as CAWRLDRNENTEAFF.

The genes are TRBV27 and TRBJ2-1; D possibly corresponds to TRBD2 (5 bases). Germline V gene data show CDR1 as MNHEY and CDR2 as SMNVEV (reference sequence). Trimming left V 0 bases short and J 2 bases short, with 8 bases between. There are 15 residues in the CDR3. Here the CDR3 DNA reads TGTGCCAGCAGTTTATCGCCCGGGGCCTACAATGAGCAGTTCTTC. It translates to CASSLSPGAYNEQFF.